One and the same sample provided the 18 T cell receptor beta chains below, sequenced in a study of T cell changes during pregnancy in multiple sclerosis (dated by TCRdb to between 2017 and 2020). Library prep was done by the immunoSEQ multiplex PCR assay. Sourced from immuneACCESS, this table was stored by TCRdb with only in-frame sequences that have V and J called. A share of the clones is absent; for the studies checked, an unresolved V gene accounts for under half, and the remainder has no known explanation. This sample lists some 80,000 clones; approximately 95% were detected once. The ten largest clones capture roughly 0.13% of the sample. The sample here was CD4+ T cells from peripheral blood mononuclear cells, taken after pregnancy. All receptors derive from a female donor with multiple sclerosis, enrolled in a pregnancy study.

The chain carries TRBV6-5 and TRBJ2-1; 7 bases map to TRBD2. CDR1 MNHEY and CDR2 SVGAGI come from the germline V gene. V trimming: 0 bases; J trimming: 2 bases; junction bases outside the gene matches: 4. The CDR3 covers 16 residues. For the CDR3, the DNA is TGTGCCAGCAGTTACTCGCGCAGCGGGGCCTACAATGAGCAGTTCTTC. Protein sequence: CASSYSRSGAYNEQFF.

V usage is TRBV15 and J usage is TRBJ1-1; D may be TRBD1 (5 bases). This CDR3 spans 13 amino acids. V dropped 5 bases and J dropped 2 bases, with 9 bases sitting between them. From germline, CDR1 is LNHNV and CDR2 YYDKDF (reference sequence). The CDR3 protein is CATSFGQNTEAFF. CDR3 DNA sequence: TGTGCCACCAGCTTCGGACAAAACACTGAAGCTTTCTTT.

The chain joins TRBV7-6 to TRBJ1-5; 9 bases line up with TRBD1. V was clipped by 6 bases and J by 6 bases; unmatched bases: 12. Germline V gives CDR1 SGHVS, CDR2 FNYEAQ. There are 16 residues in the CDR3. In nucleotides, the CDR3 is TGTGCCAGCAGTTTTGCTCCGGGACAGGGCGGTCAGCCCCAGCATTTT. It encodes CASSFAPGQGGQPQHF.

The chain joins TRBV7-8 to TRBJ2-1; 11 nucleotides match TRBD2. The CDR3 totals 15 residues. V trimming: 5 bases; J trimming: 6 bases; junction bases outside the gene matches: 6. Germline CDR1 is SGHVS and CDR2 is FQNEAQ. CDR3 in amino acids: CASSLRTSGSNEQFF. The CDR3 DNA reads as TGTGCCAGCAGCCTAAGGACTAGCGGGTCCAATGAGCAGTTCTTC. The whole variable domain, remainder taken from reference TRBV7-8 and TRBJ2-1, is GAGVSQSPRYKVAKRGQDVALRCDPISGHVSLFWYQQALGQGPEFLTYFQNEAQLDKSGLPSDRFFAERPEGSVSTLKIQRTQQEDSAVYLCASSLRTSGSNEQFFGPGTRLTVL.

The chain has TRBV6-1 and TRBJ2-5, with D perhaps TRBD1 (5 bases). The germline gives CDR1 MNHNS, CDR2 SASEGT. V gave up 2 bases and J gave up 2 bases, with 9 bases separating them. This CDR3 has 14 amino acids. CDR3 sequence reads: CASSESQVQETQYF. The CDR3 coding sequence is TGTGCCAGCAGTGAATCACAGGTTCAAGAGACCCAGTACTTC.

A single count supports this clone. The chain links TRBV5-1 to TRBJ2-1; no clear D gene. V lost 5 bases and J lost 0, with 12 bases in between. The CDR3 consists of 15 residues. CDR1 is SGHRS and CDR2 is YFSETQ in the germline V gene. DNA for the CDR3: TGCGCCAGCAGGAAGGTGGGCAGCTCCTACAATGAGCAGTTCTTC. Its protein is CASRKVGSSYNEQFF. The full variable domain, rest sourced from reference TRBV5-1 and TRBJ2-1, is KAGVTQTPRYLIKTRGQQVTLSCSPISGHRSVSWYQQTPGQGLQFLFEYFSETQRNKGNFPGRFSGRQFSNSRSEMNVSTLELGDSALYLCASRKVGSSYNEQFFGPGTRLTVL.

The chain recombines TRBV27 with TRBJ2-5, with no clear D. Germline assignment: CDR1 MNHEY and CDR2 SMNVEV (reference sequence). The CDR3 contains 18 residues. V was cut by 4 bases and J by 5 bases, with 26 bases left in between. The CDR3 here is CASSSPTARSVITETQYF. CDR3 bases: TGTGCCAGCAGTTCCCCAACGGCCAGGTCAGTAATAACGGAGACCCAGTACTTC.

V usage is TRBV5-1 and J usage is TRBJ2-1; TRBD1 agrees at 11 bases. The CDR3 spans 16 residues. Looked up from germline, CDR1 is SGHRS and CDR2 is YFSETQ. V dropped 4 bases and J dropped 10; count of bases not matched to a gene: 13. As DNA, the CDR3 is TGCGCCAGCAGCCCGGGGACAGGGGGGGCCCTCCGGGAGCAGTTCTTC. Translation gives CASSPGTGGALREQFF. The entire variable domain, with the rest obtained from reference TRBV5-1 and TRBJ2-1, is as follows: KAGVTQTPRYLIKTRGQQVTLSCSPISGHRSVSWYQQTPGQGLQFLFEYFSETQRNKGNFPGRFSGRQFSNSRSEMNVSTLELGDSALYLCASSPGTGGALREQFFGPGTRLTVL.

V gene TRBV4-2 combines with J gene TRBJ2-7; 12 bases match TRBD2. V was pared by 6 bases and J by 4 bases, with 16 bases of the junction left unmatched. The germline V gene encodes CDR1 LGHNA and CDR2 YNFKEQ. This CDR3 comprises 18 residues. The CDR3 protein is CASRPGLAGGLLGYEQYF. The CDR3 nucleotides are TGTGCCAGCAGACCCGGGCTAGCGGGAGGGCTCCTGGGGTACGAGCAGTACTTC.

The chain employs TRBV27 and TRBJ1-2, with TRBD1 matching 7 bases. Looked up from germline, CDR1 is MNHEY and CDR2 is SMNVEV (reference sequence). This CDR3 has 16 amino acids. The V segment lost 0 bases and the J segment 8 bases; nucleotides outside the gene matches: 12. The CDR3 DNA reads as TGTGCCAGCAGTTTATCGAGCGGCAGGGGGATGGGAGGCTACACCTTC. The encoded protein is CASSLSSGRGMGGYTF.

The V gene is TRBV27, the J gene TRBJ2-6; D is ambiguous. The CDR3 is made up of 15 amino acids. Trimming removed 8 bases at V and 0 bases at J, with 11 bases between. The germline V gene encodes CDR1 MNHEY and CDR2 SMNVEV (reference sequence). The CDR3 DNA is TGTGCCAGCCCTACCCCCACCTCTGGGGCCAACGTCCTGACTTTC. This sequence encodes CASPTPTSGANVLTF.

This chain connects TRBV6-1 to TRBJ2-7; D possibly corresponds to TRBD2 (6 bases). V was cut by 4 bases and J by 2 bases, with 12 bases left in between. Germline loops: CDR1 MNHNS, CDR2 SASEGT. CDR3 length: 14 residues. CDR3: CASSGGTFTYEQYF. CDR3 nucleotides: TGTGCCAGCAGTGGCGGGACCTTTACCTACGAGCAGTACTTC.

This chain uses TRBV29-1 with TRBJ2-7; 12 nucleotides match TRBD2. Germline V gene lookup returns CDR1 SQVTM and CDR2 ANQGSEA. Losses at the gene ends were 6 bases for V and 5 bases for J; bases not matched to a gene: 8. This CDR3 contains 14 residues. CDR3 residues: CSVSSSGRADEQYF. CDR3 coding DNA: TGCAGCGTCAGCTCTAGCGGGAGGGCCGACGAGCAGTACTTC.

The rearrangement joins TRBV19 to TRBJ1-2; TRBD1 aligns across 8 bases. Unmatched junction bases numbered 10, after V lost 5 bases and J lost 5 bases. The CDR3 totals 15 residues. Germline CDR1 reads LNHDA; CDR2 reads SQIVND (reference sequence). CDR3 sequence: CASSGHHRGDYGYTF. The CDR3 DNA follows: TGTGCCAGTAGTGGGCATCACAGGGGGGATTATGGCTACACCTTC.

This CDR3 is CASSTWSGTGVQPQHF. Written as DNA, the CDR3 is TGTGCCAGCAGTACCTGGTCCGGGACAGGGGTTCAGCCCCAGCATTTT. The V gene is TRBV27, the J gene TRBJ1-5, with 10 bases that match TRBD1. The CDR3 extends over 16 amino acids. Germline assignment: CDR1 MNHEY and CDR2 SMNVEV (reference sequence). The junction had 10 bases not matched to a gene; V was cut back by 5 bases and J by 6 bases.

Here the CDR3 DNA reads TGCAGCGGGGGGACAGGGACCACCGGGGAGCTGTTTTTT. It yields the protein CSGGTGTTGELFF. The genes are TRBV29-1 and TRBJ2-2, with TRBD1 matching 9 bases. V lost 7 bases, J lost 4 bases, and 4 bases stayed unmatched. The CDR3 has 13 residues. Germline lookup yields CDR1 SQVTM and CDR2 ANQGSEA.

CDR3 nucleotides: TGTGCCAGCAGAGCGGGAACCATGGAGACCCAGTACTTC. This codes for CASRAGTMETQYF. The V call is TRBV2, the J call TRBJ2-5; 7 nucleotides match TRBD2. CDR1 SNHLY and CDR2 FYNNEI come from the germline V gene. Losses at the gene ends were 6 bases for V and 5 bases for J; bases not matched to a gene: 6. The CDR3 has 13 amino acids.

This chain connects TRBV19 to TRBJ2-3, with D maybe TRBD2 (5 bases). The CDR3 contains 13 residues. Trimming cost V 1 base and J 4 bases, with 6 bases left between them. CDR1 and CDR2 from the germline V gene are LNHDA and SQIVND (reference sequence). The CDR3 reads CASSIGRSDTQYF. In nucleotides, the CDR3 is TGTGCCAGTAGTATAGGGAGGTCAGATACGCAGTATTTT.